This T cell receptor (beta chain) was sequenced during a study of T cells after yellow fever vaccination. Findings and limits, study-wide: A large majority of primary-vaccination clones showed up again after the booster (about 96% CD4, around 85% CD8). Abundant bulk-derived clonotypes could contaminate FACS-sorted repertoires.

UMIs and a universal primer site were added when TCR cDNA was made by 5'RACE template switching. MiXCR, run by TCRdb on the 5' RACE reads, gives a single entry per CDR3 protein. The sample lists some 600,000 distinct CDR3 sequences, over 9% occurring once. V was trimmed by 0 bases and J by 0 bases, leaving 6 bases between them. The CDR3 is 16 residues long. CDR1 and CDR2 from the germline V gene are LNHDA and SQIVND (reference sequence). Points on this clonotype: What it recognizes is unknown.

The chain has TRBV19 and TRBJ2-6; D ambiguous. Sample: PBMCs, taken on the day of the yellow fever booster vaccination. The sequence was obtained from a man aged 25 to 40 who received the YFV17D yellow fever vaccine. As DNA, the CDR3 is TGTGCCAGTAGTATAGACAGGCGCTCTGGGGCCAACGTCCTGACTTTC. Translating it yields CASSIDRRSGANVLTF.